This entry concerns a single TCR beta chain. There is no known antigen for this receptor. Base-call qualities are not available, and no considerably larger clone is one nucleotide away. CD3+ T cells were isolated magnetically, stimulated for approximately 1.6 hours with PMA and ionomycin, and then labeled using IL-17A and IFNgamma cytokine secretion assays. Synovial fluid effusions were drawn from actively inflamed joints of patients with psoriatic arthritis. Memory CD8+ T cells in synovial fluid were sorted patient by patient into Tc17 (IL-17A+) cells, bulk memory cells and Tc1 (IL-17A-IFNgamma+) cells in order to compare their TCR repertoires. Psoriatic arthritis patients met the Classification of Psoriatic Arthritis Study Group (CASPAR) criteria. Cytokine-secreting cells were counterstained with viability dye and anti-CD3, CD8, CD14 and CD4 antibodies and sorted on a BD FACSAria. Sorted CD8+ T cell subsets from the synovial fluid of a few patients with psoriatic arthritis were subjected to TCRbeta sequencing. Synovial fluid mononuclear cells were isolated using Lymphoprep and were cryopreserved in liquid nitrogen prior to use. Roughly 52% fetal calf serum and roughly 9.3% dimethyl sulfoxide were contained in the cryopreservation medium.

Sequences SGHDN (CDR1) and FVKESK (CDR2) are obtained from the germline V gene. V sheds 1 base and J sheds 0 bases, leaving 8 bases between their ends. Taken from cysteine to phenylalanine, the CDR3 has 15 residues. Only the CDR3 DNA is retained, 45 bases long and in frame from the first base. After DNA extraction (Qiagen), TCRbeta V-D-J rearrangements were amplified in a bias-controlled manner and then sequenced at high throughput (immunoSEQ; Adaptive Biotech). The authors processed their data as follows. Productive sequences were analyzed at sequence level using the immunoSEQ Analyzer platform. Clonality was calculated as 1 minus Pielou's evenness, so values run from 0 (highly polyclonal) up to 1 (monoclonal). Repertoire overlap between subsets was quantified with the Morisita index, from 0 (no similarity) to 1 (complete similarity). Sourced from immuneACCESS, this table was stored by TCRdb with only in-frame sequences that have V and J called. A share of the clones is absent; for the studies checked, an unresolved V gene accounts for under half, and the remainder has no known explanation. V, J and clone size were drawn from that table, and D and trimming were deduced from the DNA. This sample has 2,000 or so clones in its table, and around 72% of those were observed once. The biggest ten clones account for approximately 11% of the sample.

The source of the sample is a study of IL-17A CD8 T cells in psoriatic arthritis synovium. With regard to the full study: The goal of the study was to define the phenotype, molecular profile and function of synovial IL-17A+CD8+ T cells in psoriatic arthritis pathogenesis.

Overall results and qualifications from the work: In two patients, many Tc17 clones also appeared in the synovial Tc1 population, producing Morisita overlap indices above 0.9. Although most synovial CD8+ subsets stayed polyclonal, some individual clones made up over 5% of the repertoire. Cells came from synovial fluid rather than synovial tissue, since no psoriatic arthritis synovial tissue samples were available. TCR sequencing covered only a few patients, which the authors acknowledged as a limited sample size.

The receptor comes from a human donor with psoriatic arthritis. Recombination connected TRBV14 to TRBJ2-3; the D segment may tentatively be TRBD1 or TRBD2, each giving 5 matched bases. Input material: IFN-gamma+ CD8+ T cells from synovial fluid. The sample's cell subset or site label, in plain terms: IL-17A-IFNgamma+ memory CD8+ (Tc1) cells. The CDR3 corresponds to CASSQAGHSTDTQYF. The DNA sequence is as follows: TGTGCCAGCAGCCAAGCGGGGCATAGCACAGATACGCAGTATTTT.